This entry is about one T cell receptor beta chain. Clones were sequenced by immunoSEQ multiplex PCR, and TCRdb holds only the in-frame ones, with some missing. The sample records just over 40,000 clones, 85% to 95% being singletons. This entry is derived from a study of ipilimumab plus nivolumab after autologous stem cell transplantation. Study details: The myeloma cohort included high-risk transplant-naive patients and patients relapsing within 3 years of a first autologous transplant.

From germline, CDR1 is SGHTA and CDR2 FQGNSA. The CDR3 spans 16 residues. V gave up 5 bases and J gave up 0 bases, with 14 bases separating them. Starting 14 to 28 days after autologous transplant, ipilimumab 1 mg/kg was given. The sample consisted of PBMCs, taken in a trial of ipilimumab plus nivolumab as post-transplant consolidation. This clonotype was sampled from a male donor with multiple myeloma. The chain joins TRBV7-2 to TRBJ1-3; D is uncertain. The CDR3 region has the DNA TGTGCCAGCAGCCCAGTCGGCGCCAGCTCTGGAAACACCATATATTTT. Protein product: CASSPVGASSGNTIYF.